Sequencing of this TCR beta chain was carried out in a study of graft-versus-host responses after intestinal transplantation. Study as a whole: Multivisceral, liver-intestinal, or isolated intestinal grafts went to recipients. Every one of the recipients received anti-thymocyte globulin induction and afterwards took tacrolimus and steroids for around 3 years.

Study findings and constraints: The recipient marrow held GvH clones, and some of them showed up first in ileum or blood.

Trimming at V came to 5 bases and at J to 3 bases, leaving 6 bases not matched to a gene. Looked up from germline, CDR1 is MNHNS and CDR2 is SASEGT. The CDR3 covers 14 residues. A remark on this clone: The antigen remains undetermined.

Profiling relied on immunoSEQ multiplex PCR, and the TCRdb table lists in-frame clones only, not all of them. Among over 100,000 clones listed, approximately 93% were seen once. This sequence originates from a human donor who was the organ donor for an intestinal transplant. The input for sequencing was unstimulated CD8+ T cells sorted from spleen or lymph node cells, taken before transplant. The chain links TRBV6-1 to TRBJ2-7; 8 bases agree with TRBD2. This CDR3 is CASSSGLAGYEQYF. CDR3 bases: TGTGCCAGCAGTTCCGGGCTAGCGGGCTACGAGCAGTACTTC.